Shown below are 12 T cell receptor beta chains from a single sample sequenced in a study of T-cell reconstitution after alpha-beta-depleted transplantation in children. Molecular barcoding with unique molecular identifiers was used for the TCRbeta library. Each CDR3 protein is one row after TCRdb ran MiXCR on the PCR reads. The sample shows 200,000 to 300,000 distinct CDR3 sequences, around 13% of them seen only once. Sequencing was performed on PBMCs from the stem cell graft donor, taken from the stem cell graft. The receptors stem from a human donor who donated a stem cell graft to a child with acute lymphoblastic leukemia.

This clonotype was counted between two and nine times. V is TRBV5-1 and J is TRBJ2-1, with TRBD2 matching 7 bases. The germline V gene has CDR1 SGHRS and CDR2 YFSETQ. The V segment lost 0 bases and the J segment 0 bases; nucleotides outside the gene matches: 3. This CDR3 has 16 amino acids. In DNA, the CDR3 is TGCGCCAGCAGCTTGGATGGCGGGGGCTCCTACAATGAGCAGTTCTTC. Amino acid sequence: CASSLDGGGSYNEQFF.

This clonotype was detected only a few times. The V gene is TRBV6-1, the J gene TRBJ2-3; weak D call: TRBD1 (6 bases). Germline CDR1 and CDR2: MNHNS and SASEGT. The length of the CDR3 is 14 residues. The V end was cut by 5 bases, the J end by 2 bases, with 11 bases between. The CDR3 DNA reads TGTGCCAGCAGTCCCCAGGGGCTCACAGATACGCAGTATTTT. Protein product: CASSPQGLTDTQYF.

This clonotype was seen repeatedly, ten times or more. The CDR3 spells CSVGTGEAEQYF. DNA of the CDR3: TGCAGCGTTGGTACAGGGGAGGCCGAGCAGTACTTC. This chain uses TRBV29-1 with TRBJ2-7; possibly TRBD1 for D (7 bases). The CDR3 runs to 12 residues. CDR1 is SQVTM and CDR2 is ANQGSEA in the germline V gene. V shed 4 bases and J shed 6 bases, with 13 bases lying between them.

This clonotype was counted many times. The chain is built from TRBV28 and TRBJ2-3; D is perhaps TRBD2 (6 bases). The germline V gene has CDR1 MDHEN and CDR2 SYDVKM. Trimming left V 4 bases short and J 0 bases short, with 11 bases between. This CDR3 has 15 residues. The CDR3 loop is CASSSGLGSTDTQYF. In DNA, the CDR3 is TGTGCCAGCAGTTCGGGACTCGGTAGCACAGATACGCAGTATTTT.

This clonotype was seen at least ten times. V gene TRBV9 combines with J gene TRBJ2-1; TRBD2 agrees at 7 bases. Germline V gene data show CDR1 as SGDLS and CDR2 as YYNGEE. V dropped 0 bases and J dropped 6; count of bases not matched to a gene: 3. There are 14 residues in the CDR3. DNA for the CDR3: TGTGCCAGCAGCGTAGGTAGCGGGCCCAATGAGCAGTTCTTC. Its translation is CASSVGSGPNEQFF.

This clonotype was recorded a few times. The rearrangement uses TRBV7-3 and TRBJ1-6, with 11 bases fitting TRBD1. The CDR3 extends over 22 amino acids. Trimming cost V 0 bases and J 6 bases; bases outside gene matches: 19. Per germline, CDR1 SGHTA and CDR2 FQGTGA. The CDR3 here is CASSLTAPGQGGSGLGNSPLHF. DNA for the CDR3: TGTGCCAGCAGCTTAACCGCTCCGGGACAGGGGGGCTCTGGTTTGGGTAATTCACCCCTCCACTTT.

This clonotype was detected many times. The chain employs TRBV7-2 and TRBJ2-5; 7 bases are shared with TRBD1. CDR1 and CDR2 from the germline V gene are SGHTA and FQGNSA. J gave up 2 bases and V 5 bases, and 11 bases lay outside the gene matches. The CDR3 totals 16 residues. The CDR3 coding sequence is TGTGCCAGCAGCCAAGCCGGGACAGTTTGGCAAGAGACCCAGTACTTC. Its protein product is CASSQAGTVWQETQYF.

The table lists this clonotype with a few counts. The chain is built from TRBV19 and TRBJ2-1; 9 bases map to TRBD2. This CDR3 contains 15 residues. Germline values: CDR1 LNHDA, CDR2 SQIVND (reference sequence). V lost 3 bases to trimming and J lost 4 bases; unmatched junction nucleotides: 4. In DNA, the CDR3 is TGTGCCAGTAGTATGGGGCTAGCGGGGTACAATGAGCAGTTCTTC. As protein: CASSMGLAGYNEQFF.

This clonotype was observed at least ten times. The chain carries TRBV24-1 and TRBJ2-1; D gene unclear. Germline CDR1 reads KGHDR; CDR2 reads SFDVKD. This CDR3 has 11 amino acids. V was trimmed by 5 bases and J by 8 bases, leaving 6 bases between them. This chain's CDR3 is CATSVIDEQFF. In nucleotides, the CDR3 is TGTGCCACCAGTGTTATTGATGAGCAGTTCTTC.

In this sample, this clonotype turned up many times. This sequence joins TRBV28 and TRBJ1-3, with D perhaps matching TRBD1 (5 bases). V was clipped by 7 bases and J by 4 bases, with 14 bases between them. Germline assignment: CDR1 MDHEN and CDR2 SYDVKM. This CDR3 has 14 amino acids. CDR3 bases: TGTGCCAGCACTAGGGGCTTAGCGGGAAACACCATATATTTT. Protein product: CASTRGLAGNTIYF.

This chain joins TRBV7-8 and TRBJ2-2; 11 bases fit TRBD2. The germline V gene has CDR1 SGHVS and CDR2 FQNEAQ. With 5 bases clipped from V and 3 bases from J, the junction kept 5 bases outside the gene matches. This CDR3 has 16 residues. The CDR3 spells CASSLTSGGYTGELFF. CDR3 in DNA: TGTGCCAGCAGCCTTACTAGCGGGGGTTACACCGGGGAGCTGTTTTTT.

This clonotype was seen at least ten times. J is TRBJ2-2 and V is TRBV7-2, with 10 bases that match TRBD1. The CDR3 sequence is 16 residues long. The ends lost 6 bases at V and 6 bases at J; junction bases unmatched: 10. Germline V CDR1 and CDR2: SGHTA, FQGNSA. CDR3 residues: CASSSIDRGRSGELFF. CDR3 DNA: TGTGCCAGCAGTTCAATCGACAGGGGGCGCTCCGGGGAGCTGTTTTTT.